This T cell receptor (beta chain) appears in the sequencing data of a study of blood T cells in healthy people across ages. Study-wide points: The study found TCR beta diversity correlated strongly with naive T cell percentage.

In its sample, this clonotype was seen once. What it binds is unknown. The CDR3 has 16 amino acids. Germline CDR1 reads SGDLS; CDR2 reads YYNGEE. V dropped 0 bases and J dropped 6; count of bases not matched to a gene: 5. PCR was performed a second time for about 7 to 11 cycles using a sample-barcoded 5' primer and a J-beta primer mix. In TCRdb, the 5' RACE reads were re-called with MiXCR into one record per CDR3 protein. The repertoire holds around 800,000 distinct CDR3 sequences, with about 47% as singletons. This clonotype was sampled from a man older than 75 in good health. V usage is TRBV9 and J usage is TRBJ2-1; 11 bases align to TRBD2. The sample taken for sequencing was blood. CDR3 sequence reads: CASSVAGTSGPNEQFF. The CDR3 DNA sequence: TGTGCCAGCAGCGTAGCCGGGACTAGCGGCCCCAATGAGCAGTTCTTC.